Listed below are T cell receptor beta chains from one sample, sequenced in a study of T cells after yellow fever vaccination. TCRdb called the 5' RACE reads again in MiXCR, with one record for every CDR3 protein. The sample has some 670,000 distinct CDR3 sequences, around 12% seen once. Material: PBMCs, obtained on the day of the yellow fever booster vaccination. The receptors derive from a man aged 25 to 40 who received the YFV17D yellow fever vaccine. Both conserved end residues are part of each CDR3. D genes are given only for firm matches. Clone size appears in some rows only: once, few, many, or a class for an expanded clone.

d_call	v_call	j_call	clone_size	cdr3_nt	cdr3_aa
-	TRBV5-1	TRBJ1-2	few	TGCGCCAGCAGCTTGGCGGGGGCGGAAGGCTACACCTTC	CASSLAGAEGYTF
TRBD1	TRBV6-1	TRBJ2-1	-	TGTGCCAGCACCCTGACAGGGTCCTACAATGAGCAGTTCTTC	CASTLTGSYNEQFF
-	TRBV20-1	TRBJ2-1	-	TGCAGTGCTACCACGAGCGGGTCCCCAAATGAGCAGTTCTTC	CSATTSGSPNEQFF
TRBD2	TRBV4-3	TRBJ2-2	few	TGCGCCAGCAGCCAAGGTGTGGTAGCGGGAGGGCTCAGCACCGGGGAGCTGTTTTTT	CASSQGVVAGGLSTGELFF
TRBD2	TRBV10-3	TRBJ2-3	-	TGTGCCATCAGTGAGTCGAGGCGGGGGGGGACAGATACGCAGTATTTT	CAISESRRGGTDTQYF
TRBD1	TRBV12-3/TRBV12-4	TRBJ1-3	-	TGTGCCAGCAGTTGGACAGGGGGTCCTCCTGGAAACACCATATATTTT	CASSWTGGPPGNTIYF
TRBD1	TRBV6-2/TRBV6-3	TRBJ2-2	many	TGTGCCAGCTCGGACAGGGCGAACACCGGGGAGCTGTTTTTT	CASSDRANTGELFF
TRBD2	TRBV5-1	TRBJ2-2	-	TGCGCCAGCAGCTTCGCTACTAGCGGGGAGAACACCGGGGAGCTGTTTTTT	CASSFATSGENTGELFF
-	TRBV19	TRBJ2-1	few	TGTGCCAGTAACGATTACAATGAGCAGTTCTTC	CASNDYNEQFF
-	TRBV3-1	TRBJ2-1	-	TGTGCCAGCAGCCAAGGTGTAGATGGGTACAATGAGCAGTTCTTC	CASSQGVDGYNEQFF
-	TRBV5-1	TRBJ2-1	-	TGCGCCAGCAGCTTGGCCAGTCTAAATGAGCAGTTCTTC	CASSLASLNEQFF
-	TRBV7-2	TRBJ2-5	-	TGTGCCAGCAGCCTCGGGACAATAAGGGAAGAGACCCAGTACTTC	CASSLGTIREETQYF
TRBD2	TRBV6-1	TRBJ2-1	-	TGTGCCAGCTCGGGCGGGAGGGTGAACAATGAGCAGTTCTTC	CASSGGRVNNEQFF
-	TRBV11-2	TRBJ1-2	few	TGTGCCAGCAGGAGGGTTGTCTATGGCTACACCTTC	CASRRVVYGYTF
-	TRBV19	TRBJ2-1	few	TGTGCCAGTAGGAGAACCGGGACCAACTACAATGAGCAGTTCTTC	CASRRTGTNYNEQFF
-	TRBV5-6	TRBJ2-7	few	TGTGCCAGCAGCTTAAGGGGGAACGCAGGCTACGAGCAGTACTTC	CASSLRGNAGYEQYF
-	TRBV5-1	TRBJ2-5	many	TGCGCCAGCAGCTTGTCCCCTCCGAGTGAGACCCAGTACTTC	CASSLSPPSETQYF
-	TRBV29-1	TRBJ2-1	many	TGCAGCGGGGGACCGGAGGGGAACAATGAGCAGTTCTTC	CSGGPEGNNEQFF
-	TRBV12-5	TRBJ2-6	-	TGTGCTAGTGCTCGTGGGACTCCGGGGGCCAACGTCCTGACTTTC	CASARGTPGANVLTF
TRBD2	TRBV30	TRBJ2-2	few	TGTGCCTGGAGACCTAGCGGGAGTCTGATCACCGGGGAGCTGTTTTTT	CAWRPSGSLITGELFF
TRBD1	TRBV5-6	TRBJ2-7	-	TGTGCCAGCAGTTCCCGGGACAGGCCCCACGAGCAGTACTTC	CASSSRDRPHEQYF
TRBD1	TRBV29-1	TRBJ2-1	-	TGCAGCGTTGACGGGACAGGCGTACCCACGGGGGCCCCCAATGAGCAGTTCTTC	CSVDGTGVPTGAPNEQFF
TRBD2	TRBV29-1	TRBJ2-5	few	TGCAGCGTTGTGAGCGGGAGTGGAGAGACCCAGTACTTC	CSVVSGSGETQYF
TRBD2	TRBV13	TRBJ2-1	-	TGTGCCAGCAGCATGGGACTAGCGGGAGATAATGAGCAGTTCTTC	CASSMGLAGDNEQFF
TRBD1	TRBV7-2	TRBJ2-7	few	TGTGCCAGCAGCACCCGACAGGGAGTTTACGAGCAGTACTTC	CASSTRQGVYEQYF
TRBD2	TRBV4-2	TRBJ2-5	-	TGTGCCAGCAGCCAAGATGTCACGGGAGGCCTACAAGAGACCCAGTACTTC	CASSQDVTGGLQETQYF
-	TRBV7-2	TRBJ2-7	few	TGTGCCAGCAGCTCAAGGACACACTACGAGCAGTACTTC	CASSSRTHYEQYF
-	TRBV29-1	TRBJ1-1	-	TGCAGCGTTGAACTGGAGATAGCTTTCTTT	CSVELEIAFF
TRBD2	TRBV5-4	TRBJ2-5	few	TGTGCCAGCAGCTTCGATTATGGGCAGGGACTAGACTACCAAGAGACCCAGTACTTC	CASSFDYGQGLDYQETQYF
-	TRBV21-1	TRBJ2-7	few	TGTGCCAGCAGCAAAGTAGGGCTCCTGAGCGAGCAGTACTTC	CASSKVGLLSEQYF
-	TRBV5-1	TRBJ2-1	few	TGCGCCAGCAGCGCGGGATGGACCAGATTCTACAATGAGCAGTTCTTC	CASSAGWTRFYNEQFF
TRBD2	TRBV9	TRBJ2-3	few	TGTGCCAGCAGCGTAACCGTCGGGGGCGGGGGGAAAGATACGCAGTATTTT	CASSVTVGGGGKDTQYF
TRBD2	TRBV7-2	TRBJ2-7	-	TGTGCCAGCAGCTTTTTCCCGGGAGCGGGAAATCTTTACGAGCAGTACTTC	CASSFFPGAGNLYEQYF
-	TRBV7-9	TRBJ2-1	few	TGTGCCAGCAGCTACCGAGTGGAGGCCCGGGGGCAGTTCTTC	CASSYRVEARGQFF
-	TRBV7-6	TRBJ1-4	-	TGTGCCAGCAGTTTCTCCGGCGTGGGGACAAAACTGTTTTTT	CASSFSGVGTKLFF
-	TRBV20-1	TRBJ2-7	-	TGCAGTGCTATGGAGGGCGCCTACGAGCAGTACTTC	CSAMEGAYEQYF
-	TRBV29-1	TRBJ1-1	-	TGCAGCGTGATGAAAGCCCCGAACACTGAAGCTTTCTTT	CSVMKAPNTEAFF
-	TRBV20-1	TRBJ1-1	few	TGCAGTGCTAGGGGCAGCATGAACACTGAAGCTTTCTTT	CSARGSMNTEAFF
TRBD1	TRBV29-1	TRBJ2-7	few	TGCAGCGTTTTTGGGACAGAATACGAGCAGTACTTC	CSVFGTEYEQYF
-	TRBV29-1	TRBJ1-4	few	TGCAGCGCTCGACAATCAACTAATGAAAAACTGTTTTTT	CSARQSTNEKLFF
-	TRBV7-6	TRBJ2-2	-	TGTGCCAGCAACGTAAACACCGGGGAGCTGTTTTTT	CASNVNTGELFF
-	TRBV19	TRBJ1-4	-	TGTGCCAGTAGTCCCAGTGGGGCAACTAATGAAAAACTGTTTTTT	CASSPSGATNEKLFF
TRBD2	TRBV7-2	TRBJ2-7	-	TGTGCCAGCAGCTACCGAGGGGCGGGAGGGGCCTACGAGCAGTACTTC	CASSYRGAGGAYEQYF
-	TRBV5-1	TRBJ2-5	-	TGCGCCAGCAGCTTGGTGGTAGCGACACTCCCAGAGACCCAGTACTTC	CASSLVVATLPETQYF
-	TRBV14	TRBJ1-1	-	TGTGCCAGCAGCCGACAGATAAACACTGAAGCTTTCTTT	CASSRQINTEAFF